Reported below is one TCR beta chain. Its matching antigen is unknown. This sample was included in a study of cytomegalovirus exposure and HLA in healthy donors. Study-wide results and caveats: Being productive about 87% or about 30% of the time was typical of most TCR beta V segments in an earlier analysis. The likely origin of a cluster of highly shared sequence variants was a sequencing artifact.

PCR was performed using 60 Vbeta and 13 Jbeta primers. TCRdb's table, derived via immunoSEQ multiplex PCR, lists solely in-frame clones and lacks some. This table holds 200,000 or so clones, roughly nine tenths found once. The CDR3 runs 16 residues. Trimming left V 2 bases short and J 5 bases short, with 15 bases between. Germline CDR1 reads MNHNY; CDR2 reads SVGAGI (reference sequence). The gene calls are TRBV6-6 and TRBJ1-4; tentative D call: TRBD1 (6 bases). Sequencing was done on a sample of PBMCs. This sequence originates from a girl younger than two in good health and CMV-seronegative. The CDR3 nucleotides are TGTGCCAGCAGTTACGTCTGGGGGCGGGCGAATGAAAAACTGTTTTTT. Amino acid sequence: CASSYVWGRANEKLFF.